One sample yielded the 13 T cell receptor beta chains listed below, sequenced in a study of blood T cell repertoires in COVID-19 (dated by TCRdb to 2019 to 2021). The library was generated by the immunoSEQ multiplex PCR assay. TCRdb took this table from immuneACCESS and kept in-frame rearrangements with V and J called. Such tables lack part of the clones; where checked against another copy, unresolved V genes explain under half of the gap, and the rest is unexplained. The sample table contains fewer than 250,000 clones; only one count was recorded for roughly 79% of them. Around 8.9% of the sample is held by the ten biggest clonotypes. Material for sequencing was PBMCs or T cells enriched from blood (not recorded which). These receptors all come from a woman aged 45-60 years with acute COVID-19.

This chain joins TRBV19 and TRBJ2-3; TRBD2 is a possible D gene (6 bases). The CDR3 consists of 14 residues. V dropped 6 bases and J dropped 8 bases, with 18 bases sitting between them. The germline gives CDR1 LNHDA, CDR2 SQIVND (reference sequence). This CDR3 is CASRSGFEGGTQYF. The CDR3 nucleotides are TGTGCCAGTAGATCTGGATTCGAGGGAGGTACGCAGTATTTT. Variable domain in full (rest from reference TRBV19 and TRBJ2-3): DGGITQSPKYLFRKEGQNVTLSCEQNLNHDAMYWYRQDPGQGLRLIYYSQIVNDFQKGDIAEGYSVSREKKESFPLTVTSAQKNPTAFYLCASRSGFEGGTQYFGPGTRLTVL.

V and J are TRBV28 and TRBJ2-7, with 11 bases that match TRBD1. This CDR3 contains 15 residues. Trimming at V came to 4 bases and at J to 2 bases, leaving 4 bases not matched to a gene. Per the germline V gene, CDR1 is MDHEN and CDR2 is SYDVKM. Written as DNA, the CDR3 is TGTGCCAGCAGTTCGGGACAGGGGGGGGCCTACGAGCAGTACTTC. Translating gives CASSSGQGGAYEQYF.

J is TRBJ1-4 and V is TRBV4-1, with D maybe TRBD1 (6 bases). This CDR3 spans 20 amino acids. Trimming took 0 bases from V and 4 from J, leaving 24 bases between them. CDR1 and CDR2 (germline): MGHRA, YSYEKL. The CDR3 region is CASSQETGRFQGRGNEKLFF. The CDR3 DNA sequence: TGCGCCAGCAGCCAAGAAACGGGGAGATTCCAGGGGAGAGGTAATGAAAAACTGTTTTTT.

The chain carries TRBV19 and TRBJ1-4, with D maybe TRBD1 (6 bases). CDR3 size: 14 residues. The germline V gene encodes CDR1 LNHDA and CDR2 SQIVND (reference sequence). The V gene lost 10 bases and the J gene lost 5 bases, with 17 bases spanning the gap. CDR3 protein: CATRAGGGNEKLFF. The CDR3 DNA reads TGTGCCACTAGAGCCGGCGGGGGCAATGAAAAACTGTTTTTT.

J is TRBJ2-3 and V is TRBV7-2, with no clear D. The CDR3 consists of 14 residues. V was shortened by 3 bases and J by 1 base, with 8 bases between the two germline ends. The germline gives CDR1 SGHTA, CDR2 FQGNSA. The CDR3 loop is CASSFGSGTDTQYF. CDR3 in DNA: TGTGCCAGCAGCTTTGGCTCCGGCACAGATACGCAGTATTTT.

This clone was seen a handful of times. The rearrangement joins TRBV28 to TRBJ1-2, with 7 bases matching TRBD1. The V gene end was trimmed by 7 bases and the J gene end by 4 bases; junction bases not matched to a gene: 6. CDR1 and CDR2 (germline): MDHEN, SYDVKM. The CDR3 contains 13 residues. CDR3 amino acids: CASNKGAGYGYTF. As DNA, the CDR3 is TGTGCCAGCAACAAGGGGGCAGGCTATGGCTACACCTTC.

The chain joins TRBV2 to TRBJ2-6, with TRBD2 matching 7 bases. V was clipped by 1 base and J by 8 bases; unmatched bases: 5. CDR3 length equals 15 residues. Germline loops: CDR1 SNHLY, CDR2 FYNNEI. The CDR3 sequence: CASSEGGRATNVLTF. The CDR3, as DNA: TGTGCCAGCAGTGAAGGTGGGAGGGCGACCAACGTCCTGACTTTC.

In DNA, the CDR3 is TGTGCCAGTAGTATAGATCCTTGGACCGGGGGAGGTCAGCCCCAGCATTTT. Translated: CASSIDPWTGGGQPQHF. The rearrangement links TRBV19 to TRBJ1-5, with a tentative D call TRBD1 (5 bases). Germline loops: CDR1 LNHDA, CDR2 SQIVND (reference sequence). The CDR3 has 17 residues. Trimming took 0 bases from V and 6 from J, leaving 18 bases between them.

This chain links TRBV19 with TRBJ1-5, with D possibly matching TRBD1 (5 bases). The CDR3 totals 16 residues. With 3 bases removed from V and 0 bases from J, the gap between germline ends came to 12 bases. Germline CDR1 is LNHDA and CDR2 is SQIVND (reference sequence). CDR3 in amino acids: CASSIGGDNSNQPQHF. CDR3 DNA: TGTGCCAGTAGTATTGGGGGGGATAATAGCAATCAGCCCCAGCATTTT.

The rearrangement joins TRBV30 to TRBJ2-2; D gene ambiguous. Germline-derived CDR1 and CDR2 are GTSNPN and SVGIG (reference sequence). V was pared by 0 bases and J by 0 bases, with 5 bases between. This CDR3 comprises 14 residues. The CDR3 coding sequence is TGTGCCTGGAGTGTACATCCGAACACCGGGGAGCTGTTTTTT. It codes for CAWSVHPNTGELFF.

The rearrangement joins TRBV4-3 to TRBJ2-7; D unclear. CDR1 is LGHNA and CDR2 is YSLEER in the germline V gene. The V and J ends lost 0 bases and 0 bases respectively, with 15 bases between them. CDR3 size: 17 residues. This CDR3 is CASSQETSTISSYEQYF. For the CDR3, the DNA is TGCGCCAGCAGCCAAGAAACCTCAACTATTAGCTCCTACGAGCAGTACTTC.

This clone was counted once. This chain connects TRBV10-3 to TRBJ2-7; 7 bases map to TRBD2. Looked up from germline, CDR1 is ENHRY and CDR2 is SYGVKD. V lost 0 bases, J lost 1 base, and 9 bases stayed unmatched. The CDR3 covers 17 residues. CDR3 loop: CAISESIAGLLSYEQYF. The CDR3 DNA is TGTGCCATCAGTGAGTCGATAGCGGGCCTTCTGTCCTACGAGCAGTACTTC.

The chain has TRBV7-9 and TRBJ1-2; 8 bases align to TRBD1. Unmatched junction bases numbered 7, after V lost 7 bases and J lost 6 bases. The germline CDR1 and CDR2 sequences are SEHNR and FQNEAQ (reference sequence). The CDR3 is 13 amino acids. The CDR3 region is CASTVGQGHGYTF. In nucleotides, the CDR3 is TGTGCCAGCACCGTCGGACAGGGTCATGGCTACACCTTC.